This TCR beta chain was identified during a study of shared clonotypes between healthy human individuals. Study in general: Researchers assigned three CD4 naive, three CD4 memory, two CD8 naive and one CD8 memory plate to each donor.

Germline V CDR1 and CDR2: SGHNT, YENEEA. Trimming cost V 3 bases and J 10 bases, with 15 bases left between them. The CDR3 has 13 residues. Points from the study as a whole: Researchers sampled only blood; tissue repertoires likely differ. The sharing of roughly 5% of naive CD4 clonotypes was seen across a handful of donors.

As regards this clone: Its antigen is currently unknown.

The assay was immunoSEQ multiplex PCR, and TCRdb's table has in-frame clones only and misses some. The profile shows 2 million to 3 million clones, roughly 93% of them singletons. Study donors comprised healthy, HIV-negative adults devoid of recent acute infection or vaccination. V gene TRBV11-3 combines with J gene TRBJ1-1, with a possible D match to TRBD1 (5 bases). This TCR was sampled from a man between 18 and 35 years old in good health. Some clones in this sample may be carry-over from other donors' samples. The specimen was naive CD4+ T cells from PBMCs. Subset reported: CD45RA+ positively selected. CDR3 nucleotides: TGTGCCAGCAGCTTGGGAGGGGAGGGTGCAGCTTTCTTT. It translates to CASSLGGEGAAFF.